These 30 T cell receptor beta chains originate from one sample sequenced in a study of glioma-infiltrating T cells. Amplification of TCR alpha and beta CDR3 regions from RNA used iRepertoire nested multiplex PCR. MiXCR was run by TCRdb on the multiplex PCR reads, yielding one entry per CDR3 protein. The repertoire holds 150,000 to 200,000 distinct CDR3 sequences, with around 40% as singletons. The sequenced sample was glioma tissue, nonneoplastic brain tissue, or PBMCs (not recorded which). The receptor set was obtained from a human donor with low-grade glioma or glioblastoma, undergoing nonglioma brain surgery, or in good health (not recorded which).

Turning to this clonotype: One base away lies a much larger clone, so this may be a sequencing read error. The chain recombines TRBV20-1 with TRBJ2-7; 11 bases map to TRBD2. Germline V gene lookup returns CDR1 DFQATT and CDR2 SNEGSKA (reference sequence). The CDR3 contains 15 residues. Unmatched junction bases numbered 10, after V lost 6 bases and J lost 3 bases. In DNA, the CDR3 is TGCAGTGCACCAACTAGCGGGAGCGCGTTCTACGAGCAGTACTTC. Translated: CSAPTSGSAFYEQYF.

About this clonotype: A much larger clone lies one base from this, so it may be a read error. V gene TRBV2 combines with J gene TRBJ1-6; D is undetermined. Germline-derived CDR1 and CDR2 are SNHLY and FYNNEI. The V gene lost 6 bases and the J gene lost 5 bases, with 11 bases spanning the gap. This CDR3 spans 14 amino acids. CDR3: CASRQRTDNSPLHF. The CDR3 DNA reads as TGTGCCAGCAGACAAAGGACCGATAATTCACCCCTCCACTTT.

Concerning this clonotype: One junction end does not reproduce the germline sequence, and a read error may be involved. The chain combines TRBV2 with TRBJ2-1; 8 bases match TRBD2. The CDR3 sequence is 14 residues long. Germline V lookup: CDR1 SNHLY, CDR2 FYNNEI. The CDR3 protein is CASRGPTSGNEKFF. CDR3 nucleotide sequence: TGTGCCAGCAGGGGACCAACTAGCGGCAATGAGAAGTTCTTC.

Ten or more counts support this clonotype. In DNA form, the CDR3 reads TGTGCCAGCAGCCCGGGACTCCGATCAGCCGAGCAGTACTTC. Amino acids: CASSPGLRSAEQYF. The chain employs TRBV7-2 and TRBJ2-7, with D perhaps TRBD2 (6 bases). CDR3 size: 14 residues. V lost 5 bases to trimming and J lost 6 bases, with 17 bases between them. The germline V gene has CDR1 SGHTA and CDR2 FQGNSA.

With regard to this clonotype: A much larger clone lies one base from this, so it may be a read error. The CDR3 sequence: CASTPRRDTQYF. In DNA form, the CDR3 reads TGTGCCAGCACCCCTAGAAGAGATACGCAGTATTTT. The V call is TRBV7-2, the J call TRBJ2-3; D not resolved. Trimming shortened V by 7 bases and J by 5 bases, and 10 bases separated the two germline ends. The length of the CDR3 is 12 residues. Germline V gives CDR1 SGHTA, CDR2 FQGNSA.

Concerning this clonotype: An end of the junction differs from the germline gene, which may be a read error. The chain has TRBV28 and TRBJ2-3; 8 positions match TRBD2. In germline, CDR1 is MDHEN, CDR2 SYDVKM. This CDR3 spans 13 amino acids. CDR3 residues: CASRLPGLDTHYF. The CDR3 nucleotides are TGTGCCAGCAGATTACCGGGACTAGATACGCATTATTTT.

This clonotype was detected ten times or more. The chain employs TRBV2 and TRBJ2-1; D is perhaps TRBD1 or TRBD2 (5 bases each). There are 14 residues in the CDR3. Germline CDR1 reads SNHLY; CDR2 reads FYNNEI. The V gene lost 7 bases and the J gene lost 2 bases, with 12 bases spanning the gap. CDR3 sequence: CASNTGRTYNEQFF. CDR3 in DNA: TGTGCCAGCAATACGGGACGGACCTACAATGAGCAGTTCTTC.

V and J are TRBV20-1 and TRBJ2-1; weak D call: TRBD1 (6 bases). This CDR3 contains 14 residues. With 6 bases removed from V and 3 bases from J, the gap between germline ends came to 15 bases. CDR1 and CDR2 (germline): DFQATT, SNEGSKA (reference sequence). CDR3 residues: CSAAVGALYNEQFF. CDR3 DNA: TGCAGTGCGGCGGTGGGGGCTCTCTACAATGAGCAGTTCTTC.

This clonotype was seen many times. This sequence joins TRBV20-1 and TRBJ2-5, with 9 nucleotides matching TRBD1. Germline V gene sequence: CDR1 DFQATT, CDR2 SNEGSKA (reference sequence). The junction had 6 bases not matched to a gene; V was cut back by 3 bases and J by 1 base. The CDR3 contains 15 residues. CDR3 sequence (DNA): TGCAGTGCTAGCCGACAGGGGGACCGCCAAGAGACCCAGTACTTC. Amino acids: CSASRQGDRQETQYF.

Concerning this clonotype itself: A much larger clone differs from this one at a single base, so this may be a read error. This chain uses TRBV12-3 or TRBV12-4 with TRBJ1-2; D is uncertain. The CDR3 contains 13 residues. CDR3 sequence reads: CASISLHRAGESF. The CDR3 DNA follows: TGTGCCAGCATCTCCCTACACCGGGCAGGAGAGAGCTTC.

The V and J genes are TRBV5-1 and TRBJ2-1; D remains unclear. The CDR3 is 13 amino acids. V was trimmed by 0 bases and J by 7 bases, leaving 8 bases between them. Germline-derived CDR1 and CDR2 are SGHRS and YFSETQ. CDR3: CASSLGGLNEQFF. CDR3 in DNA: TGCGCCAGCAGCTTGGGTGGCCTTAATGAGCAGTTCTTC.

This rearrangement joins TRBV7-2 to TRBJ1-2, with 7 bases aligning to TRBD1. Looked up from germline, CDR1 is SGHTA and CDR2 is FQGNSA. The CDR3 spans 13 residues. J was trimmed by 7 bases and V by 5 bases; bases with no gene match: 7. CDR3 loop: CASSPRQGSGYTF. The CDR3, as DNA: TGTGCCAGCAGCCCCCGACAGGGTTCTGGCTACACCTTC. Together with reference TRBV7-2 and TRBJ1-2, the CDR3 gives the full variable domain: GAGVSQSPSNKVTEKGKDVELRCDPISGHTALYWYRQSLGQGLEFLIYFQGNSAPDKSGLPSDRFSAERTGGSVSTLTIQRTQQEDSAVYLCASSPRQGSGYTFGSGTRLTVV.

In this sample, this clonotype turned up a few times. V usage is TRBV5-4 and J usage is TRBJ1-1; D unresolved. Trimming stripped 6 bases from V and 1 base from J, with 16 bases between. Germline V gene data show CDR1 as SGHNT and CDR2 as YYREEE (reference sequence). CDR3 length: 15 residues. The CDR3 region has the DNA TGTGCCAGCACCATCGTAGGACGATCGAACACTGAAGCTTTCTTT. Translation gives CASTIVGRSNTEAFF.

J is TRBJ2-3 and V is TRBV20-1, with 14 bases identical to TRBD2. Germline V CDR1 and CDR2: DFQATT, SNEGSKA (reference sequence). With 5 bases clipped from V and 5 bases from J, the junction kept 6 bases outside the gene matches. This CDR3 has 15 residues. This CDR3 reads CSALTSGGGQDTQYF. The CDR3 DNA sequence: TGCAGTGCTCTGACTAGCGGGGGGGGCCAAGATACGCAGTATTTT.

Details on this clonotype: The junction differs from germline at one of its ends, possibly a read error. V usage is TRBV19 and J usage is TRBJ2-2, with D maybe TRBD2 (5 bases). Per germline, CDR1 LNHDA and CDR2 SQIVND (reference sequence). The CDR3 loop spans 13 amino acids. The CDR3 nucleotides are TGTGCCAGTAGTACCACGAACACCGGGGAGATGTTTTTT. This gives the protein CASSTTNTGEMFF.

This clonotype showed up many times. The V gene is TRBV20-1, the J gene TRBJ2-7; D is unresolved. In germline, CDR1 is DFQATT, CDR2 SNEGSKA (reference sequence). Trimming removed 3 bases at V and 3 bases at J, with 12 bases between. The CDR3 runs to 13 residues. In DNA, the CDR3 is TGCAGTGCTAGTGGCCTTGGCAGCTACGAGCAGTACTTC. Amino acid sequence: CSASGLGSYEQYF.

This clonotype was counted a single time. Possible read error: a much larger clone is one base away. The chain links TRBV10-2 to TRBJ1-6, with no clear D. The CDR3 is made up of 13 amino acids. Germline V CDR1 and CDR2: WSHSY, SAAADI. The CDR3 region is CSSSESSNSPLHF. DNA of the CDR3: TGCTCCAGCAGTGAGTCGTCGAATTCACCCCTCCACTTT.

This clonotype has more than one count but fewer than ten. A much more abundant neighbour one base away suggests this may be a read error. The chain employs TRBV6-1 and TRBJ2-5; tentative D call: TRBD1 (6 bases). Germline V gene lookup returns CDR1 MNHNS and CDR2 SASEGT. CDR3 length: 11 residues. The CDR3 here is CARSDRTALHF. CDR3 nucleotide sequence: TGTGCCAGAAGTGACAGGACGGCCTTACACTTC.

This clonotype has at least ten counts. The chain is built from TRBV20-1 and TRBJ2-3, with 11 bases fitting TRBD2. From germline, CDR1 is DFQATT and CDR2 SNEGSKA (reference sequence). This CDR3 is built from 15 residues. V lost 5 bases to trimming and J lost 6 bases; unmatched junction nucleotides: 10. CDR3 protein: CSAHRTSGLSDTQYF. The CDR3 DNA follows: TGCAGTGCTCACCGGACTAGCGGGTTGTCTGATACGCAGTATTTT.

This clonotype was seen more than once but under ten times. The rearrangement uses TRBV12-3 or TRBV12-4 and TRBJ2-2; no definite D call. Trimming stripped 8 bases from V and 0 bases from J, with 10 bases between. This CDR3 contains 14 residues. The CDR3 bases are TGTGCCAGCGCCTCCTTACCGAACACCGGGGAGCTGTTTTTT. Amino acid sequence: CASASLPNTGELFF.

This clonotype was picked up many times. The rearrangement joins TRBV15 to TRBJ2-1; 8 bases match TRBD2. Trimming took 3 bases from V and 9 from J; bases not matched to a gene: 19. Germline assignment: CDR1 LNHNV and CDR2 YYDKDF (reference sequence). This CDR3 spans 18 amino acids. The CDR3 here is CATSRGTWFQRELREQFF. The CDR3 bases are TGTGCCACCAGCAGGGGAACCTGGTTCCAGCGGGAGTTGCGTGAGCAGTTCTTC.

J is TRBJ2-7 and V is TRBV20-1; D is uncertain. The CDR3 runs 13 residues. In germline, CDR1 is DFQATT, CDR2 SNEGSKA (reference sequence). V was cut by 1 base and J by 6 bases, with 13 bases left in between. CDR3 coding DNA: TGCAGTGCTAGAGCCGCCGACGGGCGCGAGCAGTACTTC. It codes for CSARAADGREQYF.

In the case of this clonotype: A clone one base away is much larger, so this may be a read error. The V gene is TRBV2, the J gene TRBJ1-5, with D possibly matching TRBD1 (5 bases). Germline values: CDR1 SNHLY, CDR2 FYNNEI. V lost 5 bases to trimming and J lost 6 bases, with 11 bases between them. The CDR3 length is 13 residues. The CDR3, as DNA: TGTGCCAGCAGTTCCTCTGGGGGTCAGCCCCAGCATTTT. Translation gives CASSSSGGQPQHF.

This rearrangement joins TRBV2 to TRBJ2-5, with 7 bases matching TRBD2. Per the germline V gene, CDR1 is SNHLY and CDR2 is FYNNEI. This CDR3 contains 13 residues. Unmatched junction bases numbered 6, after V lost 8 bases and J lost 3 bases. CDR3: CASRAAGKETQYF. Here the CDR3 DNA reads TGTGCCAGCCGAGCAGCGGGAAAAGAGACCCAGTACTTC.

Many counts were recorded for this clonotype. The chain recombines TRBV2 with TRBJ1-6; D is undetermined. The CDR3 totals 15 residues. CDR1 SNHLY and CDR2 FYNNEI come from the germline V gene. V lost 6 bases to trimming and J lost 6 bases, with 15 bases between them. Here the CDR3 reads CASSRPGEANSPLHF. CDR3 in DNA: TGTGCCAGCAGCAGACCCGGGGAGGCTAATTCACCCCTCCACTTT. Full variable domain (outside the CDR3, taken from reference TRBV2 and TRBJ1-6): EPEVTQTPSHQVTQMGQEVILRCVPISNHLYFYWYRQILGQKVEFLVSFYNNEISEKSEIFDDQFSVERPDGSNFTLKIRSTKLEDSAMYFCASSRPGEANSPLHFGNGTRLTVT.

About this clonotype itself: This could be a read error, since a much larger clone is one nucleotide away. The gene calls are TRBV28 and TRBJ2-1; tentatively, D is TRBD1 (6 bases). With 5 bases removed from V and 11 bases from J, the gap between germline ends came to 22 bases. CDR3 length: 15 residues. In germline, CDR1 is MDHEN, CDR2 SYDVKM. CDR3 protein: CASSEQDQRGNQQFF. CDR3 nucleotide sequence: TGTGCCAGCAGTGAGCAGGACCAGAGGGGGAATCAGCAGTTCTTC.

This clonotype was seen many times. The rearrangement uses TRBV28 and TRBJ2-1; TRBD2 matches 8 bases. The CDR3 runs 14 residues. The V segment lost 5 bases and the J segment 3 bases; nucleotides outside the gene matches: 3. Germline assignment: CDR1 MDHEN and CDR2 SYDVKM. For the CDR3, the DNA is TGTGCCAGCAGTCGGGGGACTAGCTACAATGAGCAGTTCTTC. It translates to CASSRGTSYNEQFF.

The genes are TRBV5-1 and TRBJ2-7; D remains ambiguous. The CDR3 has 14 amino acids. The germline V gene encodes CDR1 SGHRS and CDR2 YFSETQ. V was cut by 5 bases and J by 0 bases, with 12 bases left in between. The CDR3 protein is CASRAEASSYEQYF. The CDR3 coding sequence is TGCGCCAGCAGGGCAGAGGCGAGCTCCTACGAGCAGTACTTC.

The chain couples TRBV29-1 to TRBJ2-7; D is perhaps TRBD2 (5 bases). V gave up 4 bases and J gave up 0 bases, with 13 bases separating them. The germline gives CDR1 SQVTM, CDR2 ANQGSEA. This CDR3 contains 14 residues. CDR3 DNA: TGCAGCGTTGGGGGAGCTACCTACTCCTACGAGCAGTACTTC. It codes for CSVGGATYSYEQYF.

The rearrangement joins TRBV2 to TRBJ2-1, with 11 bases lining up with TRBD2. The CDR3 totals 18 residues. Germline V CDR1 and CDR2: SNHLY, FYNNEI. The J segment lost 8 bases and the V segment lost 3 bases, leaving 15 bases of the junction unmatched. The CDR3 nucleotides are TGTGCCAGCAGTGACTCAGGACTGCCTAGCGGGAGGTGGTATGAGCAGTTCTTC. This translates into CASSDSGLPSGRWYEQFF.